A single sample is the source of the 29 T cell receptor beta chains below, sequenced in a study of blood T cell repertoires in COVID-19. The repertoire was sequenced with immunoSEQ multiplex PCR; TCRdb's copy has only in-frame clones and lacks some. Counted here are fewer than 110,000 clones, roughly 88% occurring once; the ten biggest clones make up 5.5% to 8%. Sequencing was done on a sample of peripheral blood. These TCRs come from a middle-aged man with active or convalescent COVID-19.

This chain links TRBV18 with TRBJ1-1; no reliable D call. There are 13 residues in the CDR3. V was shortened by 4 bases and J by 4 bases, with 10 bases between the two germline ends. CDR1 KGHSH and CDR2 LQKENI come from the germline V gene. CDR3 in amino acids: CASSQPGSTEAFF. The CDR3 DNA is TGTGCCAGCTCACAACCCGGTAGCACTGAAGCTTTCTTT.

V is TRBV28 and J is TRBJ2-7; 13 bases line up with TRBD2. This CDR3 comprises 16 residues. Trimming at V came to 6 bases and at J to 3 bases, leaving 8 bases not matched to a gene. The V gene's germline CDR1 is MDHEN and CDR2 SYDVKM. Here the CDR3 reads CASRATSGRAVYEQYF. Here the CDR3 DNA reads TGTGCCAGCAGGGCCACTAGCGGGAGGGCCGTCTACGAGCAGTACTTC.

This chain links TRBV5-1 with TRBJ1-4; 9 bases line up with TRBD1. CDR1 and CDR2 (germline): SGHRS, YFSETQ. There are 16 residues in the CDR3. V shed 0 bases and J 0 bases; nucleotides not matched to a gene: 0. CDR3: CASSLGTGATNEKLFF. The DNA for the CDR3 is TGCGCCAGCAGCTTGGGGACAGGGGCAACTAATGAAAAACTGTTTTTT. The whole variable domain, filled in from reference TRBV5-1 and TRBJ1-4, reads KAGVTQTPRYLIKTRGQQVTLSCSPISGHRSVSWYQQTPGQGLQFLFEYFSETQRNKGNFPGRFSGRQFSNSRSEMNVSTLELGDSALYLCASSLGTGATNEKLFFGSGTQLSVL.

The V and J genes are TRBV9 and TRBJ2-2; 9 nucleotides agree with TRBD1. The CDR3 is 18 amino acids. The V gene's germline CDR1 is SGDLS and CDR2 YYNGEE. Trimming removed 3 bases from V and 1 base from J; junction bases left unmatched: 10. The CDR3 DNA reads as TGTGCCAGCAGCGGACGACAGGGGGTAGGGGTGAACACCGGGGAGCTGTTTTTT. Amino acids: CASSGRQGVGVNTGELFF.

CDR3 amino acids: CASSIRGATDAYNEQFF. In DNA, the CDR3 is TGTGCCAGTAGTATACGCGGGGCAACAGATGCCTACAATGAGCAGTTCTTC. J is TRBJ2-1 and V is TRBV19; D is possibly TRBD2 (6 bases). Germline V gene lookup returns CDR1 LNHDA and CDR2 SQIVND (reference sequence). This CDR3 has 17 residues. The V gene lost 2 bases and the J gene lost 2 bases, with 16 bases spanning the gap.

The rearrangement joins TRBV19 to TRBJ1-6; 7 nucleotides line up with TRBD1. The ends lost 10 bases at V and 3 bases at J; junction bases unmatched: 15. Germline loops: CDR1 LNHDA, CDR2 SQIVND (reference sequence). The CDR3 runs 17 residues. The CDR3 DNA reads TGTGCCACCTCAGATGGGACCAGGGGGATCTATAATTCACCCCTCCACTTT. Translating it yields CATSDGTRGIYNSPLHF.

This chain uses TRBV4-1 with TRBJ2-7, with D hard to call. This CDR3 has 16 amino acids. V lost 4 bases and J lost 2, with 18 bases in between. CDR1 MGHRA and CDR2 YSYEKL come from the germline V gene. CDR3 residues: CASSPYDTTLTYEQYF. The CDR3 region has the DNA TGCGCCAGCAGCCCCTACGACACGACCCTCACCTACGAGCAGTACTTC.

The CDR3 is CASRDGLSNQPQHF. The CDR3 DNA reads TGTGCCAGTAGAGACGGACTGAGCAATCAGCCCCAGCATTTT. This chain uses TRBV19 with TRBJ1-5; D is ambiguous. The germline V gene has CDR1 LNHDA and CDR2 SQIVND (reference sequence). This CDR3 comprises 14 residues. Trimming removed 6 bases from V and 1 base from J, with 10 bases in between.

The rearrangement uses TRBV30 and TRBJ2-2; D not certain. The CDR3 is 16 residues long. CDR1 and CDR2 (germline): GTSNPN, SVGIG (reference sequence). The V and J ends lost 0 bases and 1 base respectively, with 12 bases between them. The CDR3 spells CAWSVGLTKNTGELFF. CDR3 bases: TGTGCCTGGAGTGTAGGTCTCACTAAGAACACCGGGGAGCTGTTTTTT.

The J gene is TRBJ1-3, the V gene TRBV15; D remains unclear. The V and J ends lost 6 bases and 0 bases respectively, with 12 bases between them. The CDR3 is made up of 15 amino acids. Germline V gives CDR1 LNHNV, CDR2 YYDKDF (reference sequence). The CDR3 is CATREGPTSGNTIYF. The CDR3 DNA sequence: TGTGCCACCAGGGAGGGTCCGACCTCTGGAAACACCATATATTTT.

Notes on this clone: The junction departs from the called germline gene at one end, perhaps through a read error. This chain uses TRBV11-2 with TRBJ1-1, with D perhaps TRBD1 (5 bases). CDR3 length: 13 residues. Germline assignment: CDR1 SGHAT and CDR2 FQNNGV. CDR3 nucleotide sequence: TGTGCCAGCAGGCTCGTGGGGCCGTCTGAGGCTTTCTTT. Translating gives CASRLVGPSEAFF.

V and J are TRBV6-2 or TRBV6-3 and TRBJ2-1, with 10 bases aligning to TRBD2. The V and J ends lost 2 bases and 4 bases, in that order; junction bases with no gene match: 8. Germline lookup yields CDR1 MNHEY and CDR2 SVGEGT. This CDR3 has 17 residues. CDR3 amino acids: CASSYVQGTSVYNEQFF. DNA for the CDR3: TGTGCCAGCAGTTACGTCCAAGGGACTAGCGTGTACAATGAGCAGTTCTTC.

CDR3 DNA: TGTGCCAGCTCGACGTTAACTAGCGGAGAAAACTACGAGCAGTACTTC. Protein: CASSTLTSGENYEQYF. J is TRBJ2-7 and V is TRBV18; TRBD2 agrees at 8 bases. There are 16 residues in the CDR3. Germline V gene lookup returns CDR1 KGHSH and CDR2 LQKENI. V lost 6 bases and J lost 3; bases outside the gene matches: 13.

This chain links TRBV28 with TRBJ1-1, with TRBD1 as a possible D gene (5 bases). CDR1 and CDR2 from the germline V gene are MDHEN and SYDVKM. The CDR3 extends over 14 amino acids. V shed 5 bases and J shed 0 bases, with 10 bases lying between them. CDR3: CASSLHRMNTEAFF. In DNA, the CDR3 is TGTGCCAGCAGTCTCCACAGGATGAACACTGAAGCTTTCTTT.

The gene calls are TRBV7-2 and TRBJ2-1, with 7 bases aligning to TRBD2. J was trimmed by 6 bases and V by 6 bases; bases with no gene match: 8. This CDR3 comprises 14 residues. Germline loops: CDR1 SGHTA, CDR2 FQGNSA. CDR3 DNA: TGTGCCAGCAGACCCACAGGACTAGTCAATGAGCAGTTCTTC. Encoded protein: CASRPTGLVNEQFF.

The V call is TRBV5-1, the J call TRBJ2-3, with TRBD1 matching 8 bases. CDR3 length equals 14 residues. The trim removed 7 bases at V and 3 bases at J, leaving 7 bases unmatched. CDR1 SGHRS and CDR2 YFSETQ come from the germline V gene. The CDR3 loop reads CASAVTGVTDTQYF. As DNA, the CDR3 is TGCGCCAGCGCCGTGACAGGGGTGACAGATACGCAGTATTTT.

The V call is TRBV29-1, the J call TRBJ2-3, with 11 bases fitting TRBD2. This CDR3 region has 23 residues. The junction had 34 bases not matched to a gene; V was cut back by 5 bases and J by 6 bases. Germline CDR1 reads SQVTM; CDR2 reads ANQGSEA. CDR3 in amino acids: CSVLPRLAGPKISGPLRSDTQYF. CDR3 in DNA: TGCAGCGTTTTACCACGACTAGCGGGACCAAAAATTTCGGGTCCCCTGCGCTCGGATACGCAGTATTTT.

The V gene is TRBV21-1, the J gene TRBJ1-5; the DNA was not used to check the table's D call, TRBD1. TRBV21-1 is recorded as a pseudogene. The CDR3 loop spans 17 amino acids. CDR3 residues: CASSKIPLTGSNQPQHF. DNA for the CDR3: TGTGCCAGCAGCAAAATCCCCTTGACAGGTAGCAATCAGCCCCAGCATTTT.

J is TRBJ1-4 and V is TRBV19; possible D gene TRBD1, 6 bases. CDR1 is LNHDA and CDR2 is SQIVND in the germline V gene (reference sequence). The V and J ends lost 6 bases and 4 bases respectively, with 12 bases between them. The CDR3 is 14 residues long. The CDR3 here is CASSRTVDNEKLFF. CDR3 nucleotide sequence: TGTGCCAGTAGCCGGACAGTGGATAATGAAAAACTGTTTTTT.

J is TRBJ2-7 and V is TRBV28, with TRBD2 identical over 9 bases. J was trimmed by 3 bases and V by 3 bases; bases with no gene match: 6. Germline V gives CDR1 MDHEN, CDR2 SYDVKM. This CDR3 contains 15 residues. In nucleotides, the CDR3 is TGTGCCAGCAGTTTGGTACTAGCGGGTGTCTACGAGCAGTACTTC. This gives the protein CASSLVLAGVYEQYF.

This clone is a singleton in its sample. The chain employs TRBV4-2 and TRBJ1-1; D is ambiguous. The CDR3 spans 15 residues. V lost 4 bases to trimming and J lost 1 base, with 13 bases between them. Per the germline V gene, CDR1 is LGHNA and CDR2 is YNFKEQ. CDR3 sequence: CASSRSGLQNTEAFF. The CDR3 coding sequence is TGTGCCAGCAGCCGCTCTGGACTTCAGAACACTGAAGCTTTCTTT.

This chain links TRBV6-1 with TRBJ2-7; D is perhaps TRBD1 (6 bases). V dropped 6 bases and J dropped 2 bases, with 23 bases sitting between them. CDR3 length: 17 residues. Germline-derived CDR1 and CDR2 are MNHNS and SASEGT. The CDR3 reads CASRELETGRGTYEQYF. CDR3 in DNA: TGTGCCAGCAGGGAACTGGAGACAGGTCGAGGGACCTACGAGCAGTACTTC.

V gene TRBV4-1 combines with J gene TRBJ2-7, with 11 bases fitting TRBD2. The CDR3 is 19 amino acids. The germline V gene encodes CDR1 MGHRA and CDR2 YSYEKL. V lost 0 bases and J lost 2; bases outside the gene matches: 12. CDR3 sequence: CASSQDLVGASGRPYEQYF. The CDR3 nucleotides read TGCGCCAGCAGCCAAGATTTAGTCGGGGCTAGCGGGAGGCCCTACGAGCAGTACTTC.

This chain joins TRBV27 and TRBJ1-1; D unclear. The CDR3 consists of 14 residues. The germline V and J ends were trimmed by 4 bases and 2 bases, with 11 bases remaining between them. In germline, CDR1 is MNHEY, CDR2 SMNVEV (reference sequence). CDR3 region: CASSYDNLNTEAFF. The CDR3 coding sequence is TGTGCCAGCAGTTACGACAATCTCAACACTGAAGCTTTCTTT.

The V gene is TRBV14, the J gene TRBJ1-2, with a tentative D call TRBD1 (5 bases). The CDR3 runs to 15 residues. Germline CDR1 and CDR2: SGHDN and FVKESK. The germline V and J ends were trimmed by 1 base and 2 bases, with 11 bases remaining between them. The CDR3 loop is CASSQGQSRNYGYTF. The CDR3 nucleotides read TGTGCCAGCAGCCAAGGACAGAGCAGAAACTATGGCTACACCTTC.

The rearrangement joins TRBV6-6 to TRBJ2-5, with 7 bases fitting TRBD2. This CDR3 is built from 13 residues. The germline gives CDR1 MNHNY, CDR2 SVGAGI (reference sequence). Trimming removed 6 bases from V and 2 bases from J; junction bases left unmatched: 3. The CDR3 region has the DNA TGTGCCAGCAGGGGCGGGGGTCAAGAGACCCAGTACTTC. Encoded protein: CASRGGGQETQYF.

V and J are TRBV15 and TRBJ1-4, with TRBD1 as a possible D gene (5 bases). The CDR3 has 14 amino acids. Per the germline V gene, CDR1 is LNHNV and CDR2 is YYDKDF (reference sequence). The ends were cut back, 0 bases at V and 10 bases at J, with 12 bases in the middle. The CDR3 sequence is CATSRDGAGVKLFF. The CDR3 DNA is TGTGCCACCAGCAGAGACGGGGCGGGGGTAAAACTGTTTTTT.

The gene calls are TRBV11-2 and TRBJ2-1; 10 nucleotides agree with TRBD2. The CDR3 extends over 17 amino acids. Germline lookup yields CDR1 SGHAT and CDR2 FQNNGV. The V and J ends lost 3 bases and 4 bases, in that order; junction bases with no gene match: 9. CDR3 region: CASSFSSGLAAYNEQFF. The CDR3 bases are TGTGCCAGCAGCTTTTCTTCCGGACTAGCGGCTTACAATGAGCAGTTCTTC.

This chain connects TRBV27 to TRBJ1-2; maybe TRBD1 (5 bases). Trimming shortened V by 3 bases and J by 4 bases, and 12 bases separated the two germline ends. This CDR3 contains 14 residues. Germline V gene lookup returns CDR1 MNHEY and CDR2 SMNVEV (reference sequence). The CDR3 coding sequence is TGTGCCAGCAGTTTGGAAAGGGGCACCTATGGCTACACCTTC. Protein product: CASSLERGTYGYTF.